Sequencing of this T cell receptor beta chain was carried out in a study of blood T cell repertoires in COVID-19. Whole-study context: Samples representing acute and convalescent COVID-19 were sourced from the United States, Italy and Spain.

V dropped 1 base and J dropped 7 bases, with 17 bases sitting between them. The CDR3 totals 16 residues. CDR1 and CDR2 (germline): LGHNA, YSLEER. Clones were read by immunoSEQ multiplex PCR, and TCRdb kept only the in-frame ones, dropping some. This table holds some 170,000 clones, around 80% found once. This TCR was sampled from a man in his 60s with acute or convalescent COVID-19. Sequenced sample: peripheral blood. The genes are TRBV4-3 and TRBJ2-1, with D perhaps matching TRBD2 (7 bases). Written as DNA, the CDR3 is TGCGCCAGCAGCCAAGTGTGGGGGGGGGCCAGAAATGAGCAGTTCTTC. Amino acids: CASSQVWGGARNEQFF.